Included here is one T cell receptor (beta chain) sequence, with context. The antigen is undetermined. These data are taken from a study of graft-versus-host responses after intestinal transplantation. Study context: As for transplant type, recipients had multivisceral, liver-intestinal, or isolated intestinal grafts. Recipients were all induced with anti-thymocyte globulin, then given tacrolimus and steroids for 3 to 4 years.

Whole-study findings and limits: GvH clones surfaced in recipient marrow, some emerging earlier in ileum or blood. The study associated peak circulating GvH clone levels with early post-transplant HvG declines.

Germline loops: CDR1 MNHNY, CDR2 SVGAGI (reference sequence). The CDR3 totals 12 residues. With 7 bases removed from V and 1 base from J, the gap between germline ends came to 7 bases. The protocol was immunoSEQ multiplex PCR, while the TCRdb copy is restricted to in-frame clones and leaves out a portion. Here the sample spans approximately 99,000 clones, approximately 90% being singletons. The chain uses TRBV6-6 and TRBJ1-1, with D tentatively TRBD1 (5 bases). This clonotype was obtained from a human donor who was the organ donor for an intestinal transplant. The sample was unstimulated CD8+ T cells sorted from spleen or lymph node cells, taken before transplant. Here the CDR3 reads CASTQGNTEAFF. In DNA, the CDR3 is TGTGCCAGCACCCAGGGGAACACTGAAGCTTTCTTT.